Reported below is one TCR beta chain. Authors' analysis steps: The assay estimated nucleated cells by amplifying reference gene primers. Profiling relied on immunoSEQ multiplex PCR, and the TCRdb table lists in-frame clones only, not all of them. The V and J calls and clone size were taken over from that table, and D and trimming were inferred from the DNA. The table lists some 200,000 clones, 80% to 90% of them singletons, with more than 9% in the top ten. This sample was included in a study of blood T cell repertoires in COVID-19. Overall study: Specimens from acute and convalescent COVID-19 originated in the United States, Italy and Spain. T cells, B-cell-depleted T cells, or PBMCs provided the cDNA or gDNA that served as material.

The CDR3 consists of 16 residues. V gave up 8 bases and J gave up 2 bases, with 18 bases separating them. CDR1 and CDR2 from the germline V gene are MDHEN and SYDVKM. The sample was peripheral blood. This receptor was obtained from an elderly woman with acute or convalescent COVID-19. The V and J genes are TRBV28 and TRBJ2-2; D is possibly TRBD2 (5 bases). The chain's CDR3 is CASHSGGGLNTGELFF. The CDR3 DNA reads TGTGCCAGCCATTCCGGAGGCGGGCTCAACACCGGGGAGCTGTTTTTT.